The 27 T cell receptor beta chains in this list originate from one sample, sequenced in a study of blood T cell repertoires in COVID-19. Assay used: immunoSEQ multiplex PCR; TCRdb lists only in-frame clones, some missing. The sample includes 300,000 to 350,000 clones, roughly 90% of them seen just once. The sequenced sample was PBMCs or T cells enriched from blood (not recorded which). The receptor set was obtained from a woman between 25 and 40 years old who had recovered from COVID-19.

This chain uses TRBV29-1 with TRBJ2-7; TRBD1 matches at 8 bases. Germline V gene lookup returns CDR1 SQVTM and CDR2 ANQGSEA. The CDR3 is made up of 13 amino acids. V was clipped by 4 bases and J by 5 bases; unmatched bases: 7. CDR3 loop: CSVVAGGGDEQYF. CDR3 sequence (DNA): TGCAGCGTTGTGGCAGGGGGCGGGGACGAGCAGTACTTC.

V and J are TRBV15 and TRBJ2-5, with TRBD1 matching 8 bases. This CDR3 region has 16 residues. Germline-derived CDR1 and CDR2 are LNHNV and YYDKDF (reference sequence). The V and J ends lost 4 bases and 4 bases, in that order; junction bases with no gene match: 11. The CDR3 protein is CATSTSGQVFGETQYF. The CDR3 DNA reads TGTGCCACCAGCACCTCGGGACAGGTATTCGGAGAGACCCAGTACTTC.

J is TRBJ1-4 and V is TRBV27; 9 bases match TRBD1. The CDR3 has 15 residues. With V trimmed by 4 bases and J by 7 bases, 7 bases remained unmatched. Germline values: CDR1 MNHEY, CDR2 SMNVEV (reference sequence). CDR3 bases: TGTGCCAGCAGTTCCAACAGGGGGCTGGGTGAAAAACTGTTTTTT. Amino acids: CASSSNRGLGEKLFF.

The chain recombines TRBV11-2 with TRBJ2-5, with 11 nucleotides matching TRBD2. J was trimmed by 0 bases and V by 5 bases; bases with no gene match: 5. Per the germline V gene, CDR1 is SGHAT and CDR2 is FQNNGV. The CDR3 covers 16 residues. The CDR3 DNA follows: TGTGCCAGCAGCCCGCCTAGCGGGGGGCACCAAGAGACCCAGTACTTC. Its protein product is CASSPPSGGHQETQYF.

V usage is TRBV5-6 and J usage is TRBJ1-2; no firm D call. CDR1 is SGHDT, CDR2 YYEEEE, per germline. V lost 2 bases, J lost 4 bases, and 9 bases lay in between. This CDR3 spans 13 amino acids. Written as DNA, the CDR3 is TGTGCCAGCAGCTTCGGGGTAGGCTATGGCTACACCTTC. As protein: CASSFGVGYGYTF.

The CDR3 sequence is CASSLGRGNNQPQHF. CDR3 nucleotides: TGTGCCAGCAGCTTAGGCAGGGGGAACAATCAGCCCCAGCATTTT. The chain has TRBV7-2 and TRBJ1-5; 7 bases fit TRBD1. Germline V gene lookup returns CDR1 SGHTA and CDR2 FQGNSA. The CDR3 is 15 amino acids. J was trimmed by 3 bases and V by 1 base; bases with no gene match: 3.

The CDR3 region is CASSENPGGGNQPQHF. CDR3 DNA: TGTGCCAGCAGCGAGAACCCAGGGGGTGGCAATCAGCCCCAGCATTTT. The J gene is TRBJ1-5, the V gene TRBV7-2; TRBD1 matches 7 bases. Germline loops: CDR1 SGHTA, CDR2 FQGNSA. The CDR3 loop spans 16 amino acids. V shed 5 bases and J 2 bases; nucleotides not matched to a gene: 9.

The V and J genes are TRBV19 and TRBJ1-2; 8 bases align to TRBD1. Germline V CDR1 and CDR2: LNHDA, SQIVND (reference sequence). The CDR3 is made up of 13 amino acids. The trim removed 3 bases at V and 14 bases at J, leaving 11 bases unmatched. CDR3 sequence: CASSIPGTGLKTF. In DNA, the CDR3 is TGTGCCAGTAGTATCCCTGGGACAGGTTTAAAAACCTTC.

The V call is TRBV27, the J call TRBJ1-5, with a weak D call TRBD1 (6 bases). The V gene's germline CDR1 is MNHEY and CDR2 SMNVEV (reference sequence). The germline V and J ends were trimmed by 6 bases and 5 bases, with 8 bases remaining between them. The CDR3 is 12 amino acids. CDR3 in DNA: TGTGCCAGCAGGACAGGTGATCAGCCCCAGCATTTT. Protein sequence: CASRTGDQPQHF.

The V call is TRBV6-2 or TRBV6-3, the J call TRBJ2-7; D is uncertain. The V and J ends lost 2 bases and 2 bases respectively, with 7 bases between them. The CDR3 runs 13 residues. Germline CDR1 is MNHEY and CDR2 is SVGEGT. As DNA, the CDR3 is TGTGCCAGCAGTTACCCCGTCCCCTACGAGCAGTACTTC. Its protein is CASSYPVPYEQYF.

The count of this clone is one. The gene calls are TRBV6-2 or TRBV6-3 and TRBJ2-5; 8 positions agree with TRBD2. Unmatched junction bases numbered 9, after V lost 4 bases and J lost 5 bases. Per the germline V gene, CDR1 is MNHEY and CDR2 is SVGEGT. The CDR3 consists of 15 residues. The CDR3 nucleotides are TGTGCCAGCAGTTCCTCGGGGGGGGCTGGGGAGACCCAGTACTTC. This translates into CASSSSGGAGETQYF.

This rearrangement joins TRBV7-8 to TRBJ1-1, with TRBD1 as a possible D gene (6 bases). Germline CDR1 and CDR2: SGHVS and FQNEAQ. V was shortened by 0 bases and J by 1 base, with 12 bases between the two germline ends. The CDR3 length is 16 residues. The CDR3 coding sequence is TGTGCCAGCAGCTTAGCCGGCGGCAGGGGGAACACTGAAGCTTTCTTT. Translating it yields CASSLAGGRGNTEAFF.

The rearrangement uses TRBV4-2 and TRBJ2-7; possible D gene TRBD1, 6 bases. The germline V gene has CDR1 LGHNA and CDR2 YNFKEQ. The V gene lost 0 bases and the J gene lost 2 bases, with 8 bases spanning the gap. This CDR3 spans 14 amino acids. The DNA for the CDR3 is TGTGCCAGCAGCCAAGAAGCAGGGGCCTACGAGCAGTACTTC. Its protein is CASSQEAGAYEQYF.

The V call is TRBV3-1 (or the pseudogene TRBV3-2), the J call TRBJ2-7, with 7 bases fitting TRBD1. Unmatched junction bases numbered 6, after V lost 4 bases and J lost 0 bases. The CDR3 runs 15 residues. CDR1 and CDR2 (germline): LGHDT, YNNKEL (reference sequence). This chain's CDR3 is CASSLNRQGSYEQYF. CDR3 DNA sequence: TGTGCCAGCAGCCTTAACAGACAGGGCTCCTACGAGCAGTACTTC.

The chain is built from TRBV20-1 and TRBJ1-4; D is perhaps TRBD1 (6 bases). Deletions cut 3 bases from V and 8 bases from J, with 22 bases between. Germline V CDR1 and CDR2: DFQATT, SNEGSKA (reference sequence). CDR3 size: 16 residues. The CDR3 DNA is TGCAGTGCTAGTAATCAAGCACGGGGGGCGGAAGAAAAACTGTTTTTT. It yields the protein CSASNQARGAEEKLFF.

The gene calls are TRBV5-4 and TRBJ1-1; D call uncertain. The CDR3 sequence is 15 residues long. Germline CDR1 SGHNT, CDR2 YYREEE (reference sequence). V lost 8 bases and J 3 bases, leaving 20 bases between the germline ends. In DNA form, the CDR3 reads TGTGCCAGTTCTCCCCCGGGGAAATGGGACACTGAAGCTTTCTTT. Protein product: CASSPPGKWDTEAFF.

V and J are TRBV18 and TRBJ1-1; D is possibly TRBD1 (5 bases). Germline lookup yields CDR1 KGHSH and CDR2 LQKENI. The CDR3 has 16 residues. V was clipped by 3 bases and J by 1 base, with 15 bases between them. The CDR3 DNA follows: TGTGCCAGCTCACCGCAGGGTGCCCAGCAGAACACTGAAGCTTTCTTT. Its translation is CASSPQGAQQNTEAFF.

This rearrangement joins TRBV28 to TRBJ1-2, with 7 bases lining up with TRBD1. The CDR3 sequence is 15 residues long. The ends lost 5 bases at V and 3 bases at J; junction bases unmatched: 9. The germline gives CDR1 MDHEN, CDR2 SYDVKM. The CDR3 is CASSLTGRLDYGYTF. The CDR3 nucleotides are TGTGCCAGCAGTCTGACAGGGAGATTAGACTATGGCTACACCTTC.

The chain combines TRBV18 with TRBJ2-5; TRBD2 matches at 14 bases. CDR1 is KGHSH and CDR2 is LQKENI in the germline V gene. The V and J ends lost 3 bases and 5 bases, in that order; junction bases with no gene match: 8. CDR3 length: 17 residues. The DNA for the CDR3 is TGTGCCAGCTCACCCCGACTAGCGGGGGGGCCGGGGGAGACCCAGTACTTC. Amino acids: CASSPRLAGGPGETQYF.

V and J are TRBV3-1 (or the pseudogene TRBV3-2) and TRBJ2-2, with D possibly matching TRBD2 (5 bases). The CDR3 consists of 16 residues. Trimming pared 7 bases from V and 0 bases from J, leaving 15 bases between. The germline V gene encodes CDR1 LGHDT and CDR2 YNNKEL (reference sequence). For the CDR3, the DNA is TGTGCCAGCACCCTGGACTCACAACCGAACACCGGGGAGCTGTTTTTT. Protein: CASTLDSQPNTGELFF.

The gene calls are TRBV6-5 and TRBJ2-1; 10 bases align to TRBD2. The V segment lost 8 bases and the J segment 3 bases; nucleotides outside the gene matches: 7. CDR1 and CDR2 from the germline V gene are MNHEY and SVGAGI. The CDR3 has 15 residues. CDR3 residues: CASSSSGGGYNEQFF. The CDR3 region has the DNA TGTGCCAGCTCGTCTAGCGGGGGAGGCTACAATGAGCAGTTCTTC.

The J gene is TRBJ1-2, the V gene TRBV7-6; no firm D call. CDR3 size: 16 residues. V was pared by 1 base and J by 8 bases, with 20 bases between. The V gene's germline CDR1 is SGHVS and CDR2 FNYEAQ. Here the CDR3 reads CASSLVPEGPSDGYTF. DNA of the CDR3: TGTGCCAGCAGCTTAGTGCCTGAGGGCCCGTCTGACGGCTACACCTTC.

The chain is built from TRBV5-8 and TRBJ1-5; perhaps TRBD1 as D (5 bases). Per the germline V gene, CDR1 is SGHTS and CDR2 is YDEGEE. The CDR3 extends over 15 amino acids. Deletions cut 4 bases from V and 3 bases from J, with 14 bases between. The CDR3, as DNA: TGTGCCAGCAGCGGGAGGATGGGGCCCAATCAGCCCCAGCATTTT. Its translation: CASSGRMGPNQPQHF.

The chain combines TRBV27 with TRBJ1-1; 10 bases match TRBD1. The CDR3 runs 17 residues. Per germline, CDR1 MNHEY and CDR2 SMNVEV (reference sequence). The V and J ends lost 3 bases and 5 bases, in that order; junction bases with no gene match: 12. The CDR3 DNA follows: TGTGCCAGCAGTTTTCTCAGGACAGGGGGAGTAAGAACTGAAGCTTTCTTT. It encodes CASSFLRTGGVRTEAFF.

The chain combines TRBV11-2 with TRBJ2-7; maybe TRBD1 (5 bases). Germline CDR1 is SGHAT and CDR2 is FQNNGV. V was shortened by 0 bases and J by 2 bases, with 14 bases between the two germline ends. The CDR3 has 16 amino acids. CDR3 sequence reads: CASSLEGAGVAYEQYF. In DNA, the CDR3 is TGTGCCAGCAGCTTAGAAGGGGCCGGAGTTGCCTACGAGCAGTACTTC.

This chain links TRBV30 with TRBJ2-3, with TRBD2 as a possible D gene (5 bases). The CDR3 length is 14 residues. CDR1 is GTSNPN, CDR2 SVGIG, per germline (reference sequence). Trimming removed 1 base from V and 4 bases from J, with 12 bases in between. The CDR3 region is CAWSGGEGSDTQYF. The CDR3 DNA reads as TGTGCCTGGAGTGGGGGAGAAGGTTCAGATACGCAGTATTTT.

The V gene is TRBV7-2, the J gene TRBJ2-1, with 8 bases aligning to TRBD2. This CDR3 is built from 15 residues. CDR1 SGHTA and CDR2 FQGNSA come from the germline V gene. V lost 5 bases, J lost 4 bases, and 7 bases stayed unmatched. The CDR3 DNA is TGTGCCAGCAGCGTCGTAGTAGCGGGGTACAATGAGCAGTTCTTC. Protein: CASSVVVAGYNEQFF.